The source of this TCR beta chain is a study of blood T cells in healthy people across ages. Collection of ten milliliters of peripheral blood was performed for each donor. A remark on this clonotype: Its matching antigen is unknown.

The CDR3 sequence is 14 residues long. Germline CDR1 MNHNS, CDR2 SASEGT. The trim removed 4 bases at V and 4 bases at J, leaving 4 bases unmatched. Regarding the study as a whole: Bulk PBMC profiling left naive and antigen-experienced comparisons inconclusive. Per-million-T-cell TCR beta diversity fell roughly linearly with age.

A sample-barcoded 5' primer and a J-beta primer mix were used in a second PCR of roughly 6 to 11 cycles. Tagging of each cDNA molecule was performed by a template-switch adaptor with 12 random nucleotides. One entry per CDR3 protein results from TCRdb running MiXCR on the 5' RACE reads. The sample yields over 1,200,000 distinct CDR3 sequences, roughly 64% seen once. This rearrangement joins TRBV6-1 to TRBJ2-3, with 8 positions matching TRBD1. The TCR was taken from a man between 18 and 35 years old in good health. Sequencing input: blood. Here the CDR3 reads CASSATGAADTQYF. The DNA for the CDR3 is TGTGCCAGCAGTGCGACAGGGGCGGCAGATACGCAGTATTTT.